The present TCR beta chain was sequenced within a study of memory CD4+ T cells and cytomegalovirus serostatus. Turning to the study itself: Healthy Belgian adult donors included several CMV-positive and 24 CMV-negative people.

The CDR3 is 17 residues long. CDR1 SGHVS and CDR2 FNYEAQ come from the germline V gene. V was pared by 0 bases and J by 3 bases, with 5 bases of the junction left unmatched. The sort gate was single viable CD3+CD4+CD8-CD45RO+ cells for memory CD4+ T cells. Per the study methods: Out-of-frame sequences were removed, leaving some 2 million distinct TCRbeta sequences. This table comes from immunoSEQ multiplex PCR, and its TCRdb copy is limited to in-frame clones, with some not included. V and J calls and clone size are copied from that table; D and trimming were computed from the DNA. Of nearly 50,000 clones in the sample, around 78% were seen once.

This clonotype was sampled from an adult in good health and CMV-seronegative. The source material was memory CD4+ T cells from blood. The chain links TRBV7-6 to TRBJ2-3; 11 bases are a match to TRBD1. In DNA form, the CDR3 reads TGTGCCAGCAGCTTAGCGGGCGGGACAGGGGGGACAGATACGCAGTATTTT. Translated: CASSLAGGTGGTDTQYF.